This record looks at one T cell receptor (beta chain) sequence and its context. Its antigen remains unknown. While the first cohort had around 700 subjects, the donors belonged to the separate validation cohort of about 120 subjects. TCRdb's table, derived via immunoSEQ multiplex PCR, lists solely in-frame clones and lacks some. The sample contains approximately 90,000 clones, about 94% of which appear only once. The CDR3 loop spans 16 amino acids. Germline V CDR1 and CDR2: KGHSH, LQKENI. V was clipped by 1 base and J by 0 bases; unmatched bases: 5. The data derive from a study of cytomegalovirus exposure and HLA in healthy donors. Study-level results: The authors enumerated 180 or so TCR beta chains as linked to cytomegalovirus. In a later analysis, first-cohort TCR clusters were found to tend to co-occur in the 120 validation repertoires.

The clonotype originates from a woman aged 25-40 years in good health and CMV-seropositive. Source material: PBMCs. The V gene is TRBV18, the J gene TRBJ2-7; 8 nucleotides agree with TRBD2. CDR3: CASSPLGREDSYEQYF. The CDR3 DNA is TGTGCCAGCTCACCACTCGGGCGGGAGGACTCCTACGAGCAGTACTTC.